This T cell receptor beta chain was obtained from a study of CD8 T cells in Susac syndrome. There are 18 residues in the CDR3. V dropped 0 bases and J dropped 5; count of bases not matched to a gene: 11. CDR1 and CDR2 from the germline V gene are SGHDN and FVKESK. Sequencing targeted TCR beta in blood CD8+ and CD4+ T cells. Findings and caveats of the study: The authors acknowledged that their TCR sequencing and HLA analysis involved a relatively small number of individuals.

For this clonotype: Its target is not known.

cDNA came from roughly 0.5 to 1 ug RNA primed by random hexamers. The CDR3 of TCR beta was amplified by immunoSEQ multiplex PCR across 54 Vbeta and 13 Jbeta. TCRdb re-derived calls from the immunoSEQ multiplex PCR reads in MiXCR, one entry per CDR3 protein. The sample lists 160,000 or so distinct CDR3 sequences; 80% to 95% were seen once. The origin of this receptor is a human donor in good health. Sequences were obtained from CD4+ T cells from PBMCs. The chain carries TRBV14 and TRBJ2-3; 10 bases are a match to TRBD2. CDR3 bases: TGTGCCAGCAGCCAAGATTTTCGGAAGCGGGGGGGCCGAGATACGCAGTATTTT. The encoded protein is CASSQDFRKRGGRDTQYF.